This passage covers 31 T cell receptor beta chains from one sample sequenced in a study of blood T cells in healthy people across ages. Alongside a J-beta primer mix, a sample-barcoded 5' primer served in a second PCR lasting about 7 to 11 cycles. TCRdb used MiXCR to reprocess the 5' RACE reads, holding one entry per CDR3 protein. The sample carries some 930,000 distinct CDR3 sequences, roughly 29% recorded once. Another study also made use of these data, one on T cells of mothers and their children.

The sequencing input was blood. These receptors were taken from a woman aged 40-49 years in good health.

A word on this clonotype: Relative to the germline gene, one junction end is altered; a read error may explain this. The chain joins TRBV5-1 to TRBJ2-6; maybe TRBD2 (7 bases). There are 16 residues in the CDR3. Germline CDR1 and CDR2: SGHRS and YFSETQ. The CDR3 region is CASHVGGLSGANVRTF. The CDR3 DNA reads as TGCGCCAGCCACGTCGGGGGGCTCTCTGGGGCCAACGTCCGGACTTTC. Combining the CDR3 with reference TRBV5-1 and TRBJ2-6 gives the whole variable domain KAGVTQTPRYLIKTRGQQVTLSCSPISGHRSVSWYQQTPGQGLQFLFEYFSETQRNKGNFPGRFSGRQFSNSRSEMNVSTLELGDSALYLCASHVGGLSGANVRTFGAGSRLTVL.

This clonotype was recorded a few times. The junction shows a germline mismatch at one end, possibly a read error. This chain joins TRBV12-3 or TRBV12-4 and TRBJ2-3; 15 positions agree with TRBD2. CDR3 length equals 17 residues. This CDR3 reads CASRGLAGGPGTDTQYF. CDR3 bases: TGTGCCAGCAGGGGACTAGCGGGGGGTCCGGGAACAGATACACAGTATTTT.

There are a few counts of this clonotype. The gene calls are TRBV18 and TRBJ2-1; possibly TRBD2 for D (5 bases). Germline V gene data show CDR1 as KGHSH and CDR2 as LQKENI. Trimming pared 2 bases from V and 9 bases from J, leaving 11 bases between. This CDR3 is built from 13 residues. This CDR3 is CASSPLGSGEQFF. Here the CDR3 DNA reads TGTGCCAGCTCACCATTGGGGAGCGGTGAGCAGTTCTTC.

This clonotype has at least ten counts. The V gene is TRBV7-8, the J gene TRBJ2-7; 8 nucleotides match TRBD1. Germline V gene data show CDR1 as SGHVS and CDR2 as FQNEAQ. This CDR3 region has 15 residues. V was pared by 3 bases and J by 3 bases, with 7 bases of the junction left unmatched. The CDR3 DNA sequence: TGTGCCAGCAGCTTGGACCGGGACAGGATCTACGAGCAGTACTTC. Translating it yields CASSLDRDRIYEQYF.

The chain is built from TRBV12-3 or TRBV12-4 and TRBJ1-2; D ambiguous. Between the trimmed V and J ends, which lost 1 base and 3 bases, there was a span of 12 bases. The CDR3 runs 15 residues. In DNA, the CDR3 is TGTGCCAGCAGTTTAGGTGTTGGCAGAGACTATGGCTACACCTTC. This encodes CASSLGVGRDYGYTF.

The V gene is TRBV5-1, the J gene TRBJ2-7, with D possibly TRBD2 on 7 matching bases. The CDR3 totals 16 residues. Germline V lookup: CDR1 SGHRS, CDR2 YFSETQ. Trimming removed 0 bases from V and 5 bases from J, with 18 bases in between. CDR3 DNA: TGCGCCAGCAGCTTGGAGGGTCGGGGGGCGCCTAACGAGCAGTACTTC. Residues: CASSLEGRGAPNEQYF.

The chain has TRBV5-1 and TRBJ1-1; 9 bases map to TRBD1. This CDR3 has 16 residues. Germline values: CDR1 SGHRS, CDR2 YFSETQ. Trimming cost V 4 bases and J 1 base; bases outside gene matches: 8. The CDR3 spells CASSVGTGNANTEAFF. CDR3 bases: TGCGCCAGCAGCGTGGGGACAGGGAATGCGAACACTGAAGCTTTCTTT.

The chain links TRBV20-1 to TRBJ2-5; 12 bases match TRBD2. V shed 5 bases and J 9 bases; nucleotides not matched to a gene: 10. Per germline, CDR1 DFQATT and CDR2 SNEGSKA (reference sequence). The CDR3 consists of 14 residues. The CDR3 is CSALLAGGRSAQYF. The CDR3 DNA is TGCAGTGCTTTACTAGCGGGGGGTCGGTCGGCCCAGTACTTC.

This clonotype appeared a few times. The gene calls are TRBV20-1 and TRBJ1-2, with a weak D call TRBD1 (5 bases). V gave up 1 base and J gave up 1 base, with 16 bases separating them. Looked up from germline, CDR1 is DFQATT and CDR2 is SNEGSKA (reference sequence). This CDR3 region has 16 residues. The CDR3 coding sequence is TGCAGTGCTAGAGGAGGGGTGGGAGGTGATAACTATGGCTACACCTTC. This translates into CSARGGVGGDNYGYTF.

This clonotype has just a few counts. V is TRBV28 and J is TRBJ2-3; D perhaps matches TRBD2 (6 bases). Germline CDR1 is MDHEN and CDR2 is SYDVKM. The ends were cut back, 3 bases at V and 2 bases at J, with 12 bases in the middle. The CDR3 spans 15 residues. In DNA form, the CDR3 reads TGTGCCAGCAGTTTCGGCGGGGCTCACACAGATACGCAGTATTTT. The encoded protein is CASSFGGAHTDTQYF.

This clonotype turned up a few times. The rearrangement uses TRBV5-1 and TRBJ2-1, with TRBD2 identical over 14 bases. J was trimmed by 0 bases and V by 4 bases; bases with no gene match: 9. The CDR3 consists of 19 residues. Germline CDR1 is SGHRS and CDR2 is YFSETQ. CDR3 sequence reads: CASSPTGTSGGVSYNEQFF. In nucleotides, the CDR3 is TGCGCCAGCAGCCCCACCGGGACTAGCGGGGGAGTCTCCTACAATGAGCAGTTCTTC.

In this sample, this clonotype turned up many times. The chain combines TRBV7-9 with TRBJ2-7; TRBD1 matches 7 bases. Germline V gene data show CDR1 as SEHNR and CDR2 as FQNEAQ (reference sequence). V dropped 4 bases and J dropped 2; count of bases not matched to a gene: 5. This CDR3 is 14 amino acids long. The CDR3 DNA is TGTGCCAGCAGCTCCCGGGACAGAGCCTACGAGCAGTACTTC. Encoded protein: CASSSRDRAYEQYF.

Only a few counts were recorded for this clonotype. CDR3 amino acids: CSVLVTNTEAFF. The CDR3 region has the DNA TGCAGCGTTTTAGTCACGAACACTGAAGCTTTCTTT. The chain recombines TRBV29-1 with TRBJ1-1; no reliable D call. The CDR3 contains 12 residues. V was shortened by 5 bases and J by 1 base, with 8 bases between the two germline ends. The V gene's germline CDR1 is SQVTM and CDR2 ANQGSEA.

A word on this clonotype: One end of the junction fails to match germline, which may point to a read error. This chain's CDR3 is CATGQGVNGQFF. The DNA for the CDR3 is TGTGCCACTGGACAGGGTGTGAATGGGCAGTTCTTC. The chain has TRBV24-1 and TRBJ2-1; 8 bases agree with TRBD1. CDR1 and CDR2 from the germline V gene are KGHDR and SFDVKD. This CDR3 comprises 12 residues.

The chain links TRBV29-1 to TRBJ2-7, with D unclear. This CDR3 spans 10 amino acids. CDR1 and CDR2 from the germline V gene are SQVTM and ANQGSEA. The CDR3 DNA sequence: TGCAGTGTAGTTTTGGGCGAGCAGTACTTC. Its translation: CSVVLGEQYF.

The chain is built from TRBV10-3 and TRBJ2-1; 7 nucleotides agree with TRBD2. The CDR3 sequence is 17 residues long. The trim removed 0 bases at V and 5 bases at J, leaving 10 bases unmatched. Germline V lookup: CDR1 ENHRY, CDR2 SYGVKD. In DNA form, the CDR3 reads TGTGCCATCAGTGAGTCTGGTTGGGGGGGGACCAACAATGAGCAGTTCTTC. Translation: CAISESGWGGTNNEQFF.

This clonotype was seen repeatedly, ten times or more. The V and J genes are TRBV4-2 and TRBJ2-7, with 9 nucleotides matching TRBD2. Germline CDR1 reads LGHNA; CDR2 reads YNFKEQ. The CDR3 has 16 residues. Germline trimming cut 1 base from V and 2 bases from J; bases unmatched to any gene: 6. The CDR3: CASSQGGLAGPYEQYF. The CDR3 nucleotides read TGTGCCAGCAGCCAAGGCGGCCTAGCGGGGCCCTACGAGCAGTACTTC.

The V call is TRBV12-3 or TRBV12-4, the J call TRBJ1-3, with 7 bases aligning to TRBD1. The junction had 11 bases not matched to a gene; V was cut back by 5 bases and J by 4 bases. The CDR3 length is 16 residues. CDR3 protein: CASSPDDRVTGNTIYF. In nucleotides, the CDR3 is TGTGCCAGCAGTCCGGACGACAGGGTGACGGGAAACACCATATATTTT.

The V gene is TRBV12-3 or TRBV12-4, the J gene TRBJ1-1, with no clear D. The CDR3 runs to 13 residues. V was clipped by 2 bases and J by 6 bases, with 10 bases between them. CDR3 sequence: CASSLRGKAEAFF. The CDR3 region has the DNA TGTGCCAGCAGTTTACGCGGGAAGGCTGAAGCTTTCTTT.

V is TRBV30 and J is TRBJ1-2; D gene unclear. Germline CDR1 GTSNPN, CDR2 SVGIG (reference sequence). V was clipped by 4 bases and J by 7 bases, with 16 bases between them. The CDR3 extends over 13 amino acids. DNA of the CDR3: TGTGCCTGGAACGCTGGACCCGGGCCTGGCTACACCTTC. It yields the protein CAWNAGPGPGYTF.

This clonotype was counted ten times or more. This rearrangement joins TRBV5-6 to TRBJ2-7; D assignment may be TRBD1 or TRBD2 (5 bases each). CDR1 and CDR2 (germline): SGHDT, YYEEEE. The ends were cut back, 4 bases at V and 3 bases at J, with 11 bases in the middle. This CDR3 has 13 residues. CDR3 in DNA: TGTGCCAGCAGCGTGGTGGGGGTCTACGAGCAGTACTTC. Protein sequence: CASSVVGVYEQYF.

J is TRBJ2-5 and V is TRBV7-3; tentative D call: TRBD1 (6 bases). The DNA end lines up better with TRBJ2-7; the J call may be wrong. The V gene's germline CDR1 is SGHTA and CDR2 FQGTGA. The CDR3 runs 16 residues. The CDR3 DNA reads TGTGCCAGCAGCTTAAGTGGGACAAAGAACGCCTACGAGCAGTACTTC. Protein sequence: CASSLSGTKNAYEQYF.

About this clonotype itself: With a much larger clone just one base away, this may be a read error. The CDR3 coding sequence is TGTACCAGCTTGGGGGTCTCACGAACCTACGAGCAGTACTTC. Translated: CTSLGVSRTYEQYF. V is TRBV6-1 and J is TRBJ2-5; D could derive from TRBD1 or TRBD2 (5 bases each). The end of the DNA fits TRBJ2-7 better, so the J call may be wrong. The CDR3 has 14 amino acids. Germline assignment: CDR1 MNHNS and CDR2 SASEGT.

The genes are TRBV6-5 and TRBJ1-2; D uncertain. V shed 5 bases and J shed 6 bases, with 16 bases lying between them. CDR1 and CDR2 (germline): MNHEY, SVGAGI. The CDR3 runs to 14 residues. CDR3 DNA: TGTGCCAGCAGTCCTCAGACGGGGAGGGATGGCTACACCTTC. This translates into CASSPQTGRDGYTF.

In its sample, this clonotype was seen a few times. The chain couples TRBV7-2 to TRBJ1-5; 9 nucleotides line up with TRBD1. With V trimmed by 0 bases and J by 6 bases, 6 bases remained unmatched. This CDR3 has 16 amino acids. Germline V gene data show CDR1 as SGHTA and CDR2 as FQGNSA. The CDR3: CASSLARTGVGQPQHF. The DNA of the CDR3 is TGTGCCAGCAGCTTAGCGAGGACAGGGGTGGGTCAGCCCCAGCATTTT.

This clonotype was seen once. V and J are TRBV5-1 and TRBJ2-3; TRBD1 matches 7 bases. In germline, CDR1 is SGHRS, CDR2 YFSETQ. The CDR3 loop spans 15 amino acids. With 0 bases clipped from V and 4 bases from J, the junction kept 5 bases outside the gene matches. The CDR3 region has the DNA TGCGCCAGCAGCTTGGACAGGGGTCAGGCAGATACGCAGTATTTT. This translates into CASSLDRGQADTQYF.

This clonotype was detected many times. The CDR3 coding sequence is TGCGCCAGCAGCCAAGATTTAGGGAACGAGCAGTACTTC. Translating it yields CASSQDLGNEQYF. The chain combines TRBV4-1 with TRBJ2-7; D uncertain. Between the trimmed V and J ends, which lost 0 bases and 5 bases, there was a span of 8 bases. Germline V lookup: CDR1 MGHRA, CDR2 YSYEKL. The length of the CDR3 is 13 residues.

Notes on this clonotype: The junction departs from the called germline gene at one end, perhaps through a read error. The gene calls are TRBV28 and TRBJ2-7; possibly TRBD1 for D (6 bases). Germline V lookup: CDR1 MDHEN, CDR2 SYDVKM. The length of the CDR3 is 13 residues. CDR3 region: CTSRFTGNYEQYF. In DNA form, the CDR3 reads TGTACCAGCAGGTTCACAGGGAACTACGAGCAGTACTTC.

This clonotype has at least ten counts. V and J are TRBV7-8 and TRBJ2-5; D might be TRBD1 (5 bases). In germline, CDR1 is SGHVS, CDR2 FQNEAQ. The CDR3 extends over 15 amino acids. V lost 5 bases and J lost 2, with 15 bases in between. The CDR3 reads CASSPSGNRQETQYF. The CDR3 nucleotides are TGTGCCAGCAGCCCCTCGGGCAACAGGCAAGAGACCCAGTACTTC.

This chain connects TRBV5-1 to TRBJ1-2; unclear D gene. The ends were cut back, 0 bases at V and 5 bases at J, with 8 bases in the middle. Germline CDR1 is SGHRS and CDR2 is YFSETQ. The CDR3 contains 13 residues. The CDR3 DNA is TGCGCCAGCAGCTTGGGGTCGAGATATGGCTACACCTTC. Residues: CASSLGSRYGYTF.

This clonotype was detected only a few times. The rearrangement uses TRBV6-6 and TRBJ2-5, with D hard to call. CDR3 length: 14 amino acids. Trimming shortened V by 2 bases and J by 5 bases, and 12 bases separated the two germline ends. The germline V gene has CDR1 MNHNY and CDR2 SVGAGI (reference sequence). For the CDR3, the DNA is TGTGCCAGCAGTTACGGCACAACATCCGAGACCCAGTACTTC. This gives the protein CASSYGTTSETQYF.